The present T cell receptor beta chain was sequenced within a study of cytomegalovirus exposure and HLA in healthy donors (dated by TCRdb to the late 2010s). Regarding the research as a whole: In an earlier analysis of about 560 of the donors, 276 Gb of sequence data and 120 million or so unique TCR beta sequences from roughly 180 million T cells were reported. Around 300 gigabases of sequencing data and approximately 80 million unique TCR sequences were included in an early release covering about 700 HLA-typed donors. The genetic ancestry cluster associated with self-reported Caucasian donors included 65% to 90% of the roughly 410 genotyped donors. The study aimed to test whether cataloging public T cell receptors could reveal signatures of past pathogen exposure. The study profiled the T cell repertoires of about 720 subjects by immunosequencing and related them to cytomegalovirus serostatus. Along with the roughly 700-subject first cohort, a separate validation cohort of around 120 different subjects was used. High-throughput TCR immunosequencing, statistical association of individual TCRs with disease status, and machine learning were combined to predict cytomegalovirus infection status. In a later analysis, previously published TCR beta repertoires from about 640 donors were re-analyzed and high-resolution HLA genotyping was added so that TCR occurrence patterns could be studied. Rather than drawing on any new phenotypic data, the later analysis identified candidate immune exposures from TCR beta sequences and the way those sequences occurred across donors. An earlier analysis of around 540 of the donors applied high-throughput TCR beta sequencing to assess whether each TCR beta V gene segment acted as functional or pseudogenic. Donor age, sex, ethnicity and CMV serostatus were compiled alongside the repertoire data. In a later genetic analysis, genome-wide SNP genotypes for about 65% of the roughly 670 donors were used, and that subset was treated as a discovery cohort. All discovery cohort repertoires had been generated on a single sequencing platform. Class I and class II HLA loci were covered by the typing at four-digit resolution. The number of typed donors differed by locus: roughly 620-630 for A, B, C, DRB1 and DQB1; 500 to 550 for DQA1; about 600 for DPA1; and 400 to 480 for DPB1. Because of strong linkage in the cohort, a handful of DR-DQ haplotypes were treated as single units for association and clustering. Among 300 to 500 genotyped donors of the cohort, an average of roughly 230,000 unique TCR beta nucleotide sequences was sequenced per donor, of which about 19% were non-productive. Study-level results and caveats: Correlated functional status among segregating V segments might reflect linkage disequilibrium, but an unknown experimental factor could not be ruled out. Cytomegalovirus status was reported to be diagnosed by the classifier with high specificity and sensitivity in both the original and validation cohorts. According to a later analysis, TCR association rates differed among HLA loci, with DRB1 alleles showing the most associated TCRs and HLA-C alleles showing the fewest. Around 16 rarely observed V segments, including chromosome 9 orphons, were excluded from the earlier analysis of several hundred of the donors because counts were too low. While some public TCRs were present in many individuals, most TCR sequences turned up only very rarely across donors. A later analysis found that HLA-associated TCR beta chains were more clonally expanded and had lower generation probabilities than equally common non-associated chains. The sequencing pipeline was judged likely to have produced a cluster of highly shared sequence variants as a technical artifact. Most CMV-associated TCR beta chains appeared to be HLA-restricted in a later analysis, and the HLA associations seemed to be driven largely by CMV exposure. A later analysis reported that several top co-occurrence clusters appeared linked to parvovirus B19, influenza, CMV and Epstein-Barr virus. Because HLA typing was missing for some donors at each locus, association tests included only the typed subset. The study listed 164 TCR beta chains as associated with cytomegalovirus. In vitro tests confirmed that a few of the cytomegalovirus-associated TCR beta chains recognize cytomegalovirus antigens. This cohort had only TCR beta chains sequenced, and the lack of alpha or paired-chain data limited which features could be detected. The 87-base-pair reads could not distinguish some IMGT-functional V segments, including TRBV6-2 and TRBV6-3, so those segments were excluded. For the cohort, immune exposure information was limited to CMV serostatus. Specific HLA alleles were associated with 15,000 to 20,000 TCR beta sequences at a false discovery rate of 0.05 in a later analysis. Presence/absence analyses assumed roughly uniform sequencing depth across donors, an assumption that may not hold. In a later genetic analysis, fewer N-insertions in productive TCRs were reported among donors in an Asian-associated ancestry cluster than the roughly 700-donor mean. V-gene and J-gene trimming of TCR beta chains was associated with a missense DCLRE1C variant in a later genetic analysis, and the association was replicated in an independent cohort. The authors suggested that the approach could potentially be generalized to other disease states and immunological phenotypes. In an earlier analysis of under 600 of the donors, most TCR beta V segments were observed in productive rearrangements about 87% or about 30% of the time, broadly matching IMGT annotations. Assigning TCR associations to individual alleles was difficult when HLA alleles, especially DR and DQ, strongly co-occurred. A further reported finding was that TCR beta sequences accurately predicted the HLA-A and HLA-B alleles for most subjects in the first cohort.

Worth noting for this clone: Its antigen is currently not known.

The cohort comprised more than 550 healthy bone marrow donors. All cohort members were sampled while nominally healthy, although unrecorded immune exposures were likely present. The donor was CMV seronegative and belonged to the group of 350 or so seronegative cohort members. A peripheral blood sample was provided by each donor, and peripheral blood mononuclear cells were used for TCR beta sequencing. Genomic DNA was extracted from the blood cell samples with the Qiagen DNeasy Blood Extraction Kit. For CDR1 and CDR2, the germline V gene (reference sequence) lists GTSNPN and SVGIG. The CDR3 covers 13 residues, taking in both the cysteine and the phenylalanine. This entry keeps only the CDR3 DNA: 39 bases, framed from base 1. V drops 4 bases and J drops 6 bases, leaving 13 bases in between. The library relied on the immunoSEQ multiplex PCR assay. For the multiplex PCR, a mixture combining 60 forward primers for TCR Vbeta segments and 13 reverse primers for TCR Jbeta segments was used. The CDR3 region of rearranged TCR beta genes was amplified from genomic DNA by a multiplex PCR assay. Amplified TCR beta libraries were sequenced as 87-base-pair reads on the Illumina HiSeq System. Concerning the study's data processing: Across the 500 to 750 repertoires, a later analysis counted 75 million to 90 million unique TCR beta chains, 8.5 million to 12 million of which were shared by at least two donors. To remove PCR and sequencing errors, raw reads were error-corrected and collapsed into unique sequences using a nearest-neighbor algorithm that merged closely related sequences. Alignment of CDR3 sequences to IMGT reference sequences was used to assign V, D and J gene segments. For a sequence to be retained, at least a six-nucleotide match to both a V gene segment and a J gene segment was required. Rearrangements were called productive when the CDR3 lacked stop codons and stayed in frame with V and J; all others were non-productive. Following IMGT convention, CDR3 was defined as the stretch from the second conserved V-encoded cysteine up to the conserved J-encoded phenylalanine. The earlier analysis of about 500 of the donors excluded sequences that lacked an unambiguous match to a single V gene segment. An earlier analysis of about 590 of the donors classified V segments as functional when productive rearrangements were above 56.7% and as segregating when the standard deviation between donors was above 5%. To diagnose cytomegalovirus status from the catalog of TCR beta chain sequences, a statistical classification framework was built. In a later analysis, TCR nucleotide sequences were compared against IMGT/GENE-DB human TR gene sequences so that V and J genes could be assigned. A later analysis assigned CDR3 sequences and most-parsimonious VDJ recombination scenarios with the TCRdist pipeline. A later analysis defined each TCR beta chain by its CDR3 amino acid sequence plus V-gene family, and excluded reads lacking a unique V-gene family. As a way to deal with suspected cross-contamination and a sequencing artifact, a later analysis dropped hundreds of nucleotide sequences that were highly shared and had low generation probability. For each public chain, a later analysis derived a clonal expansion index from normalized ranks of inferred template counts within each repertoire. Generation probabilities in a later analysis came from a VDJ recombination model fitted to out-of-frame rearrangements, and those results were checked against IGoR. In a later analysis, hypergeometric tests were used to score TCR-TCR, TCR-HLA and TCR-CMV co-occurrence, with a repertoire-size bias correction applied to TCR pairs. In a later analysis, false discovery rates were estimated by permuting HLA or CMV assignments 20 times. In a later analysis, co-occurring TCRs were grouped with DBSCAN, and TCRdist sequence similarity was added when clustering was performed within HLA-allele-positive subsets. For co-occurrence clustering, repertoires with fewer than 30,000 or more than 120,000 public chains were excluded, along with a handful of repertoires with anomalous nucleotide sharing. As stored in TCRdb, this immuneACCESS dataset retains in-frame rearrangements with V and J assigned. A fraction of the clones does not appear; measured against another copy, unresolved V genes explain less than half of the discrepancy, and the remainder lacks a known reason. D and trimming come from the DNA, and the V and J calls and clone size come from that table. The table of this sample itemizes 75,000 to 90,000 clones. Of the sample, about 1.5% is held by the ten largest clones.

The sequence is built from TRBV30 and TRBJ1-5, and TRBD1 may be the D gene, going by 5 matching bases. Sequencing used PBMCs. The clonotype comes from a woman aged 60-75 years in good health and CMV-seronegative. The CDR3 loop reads CAWNQGGGQPQHF. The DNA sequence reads TGTGCCTGGAATCAGGGCGGGGGTCAGCCCCAGCATTTT.